This note documents a single T cell receptor beta chain sequence. The antigen is undetermined. At one boundary the junction diverges from the germline segment, which might be a read error. CDR1 is SGHAT, CDR2 FQNNGV, per germline. The CDR3 is 11 residues long. This entry is derived from a study of tumor-infiltrating lymphocytes in primary liver carcinoma. Notes on the study in general: For tumor-adjacent and tumor-blood pairs, overlap was less than that seen for tumor region pairs.

The study co-extracted DNA and RNA from about 20-30 mg of unsorted bulk tissue. TCR beta cDNA came from roughly 450 ng total RNA, primed with a constant-region primer. Libraries of TCR beta came from three nested multiplex PCR rounds with slightly modified ARM-PCR. Running around 10 cycles apiece, the first two PCR rounds relied on TRBV1-TRBV30 forward primers together with a C-beta reverse primer. TCRdb processed the multiplex PCR reads anew with MiXCR; each CDR3 protein has one entry. This sample has about 120,000 distinct CDR3 sequences; around 70% occur once, and the top ten carry more than 7%. The source of this sequence is a woman aged 55-69 years with primary liver carcinoma and hepatitis B virus infection. Sample: tumor-adjacent normal liver tissue. This chain joins TRBV11-2 and TRBJ2-7; D not resolved. The CDR3 DNA follows: TGTGCTAGCAGCTTACAGTACGAGCAATTCTTC. It specifies CASSLQYEQFF.